Following are 17 T cell receptor beta chains from one sample sequenced in a study of regulatory T cells in long-lasting Graves disease (dated by TCRdb to the early 2020s). Receptor amplification or capture employed multiplex PCR. The instrument given in TCRdb is Illumina HiSeq 4000. TCR beta libraries were built with iRepertoire HTBI primers and Arm-PCR amplification of CDR3 regions. TCRdb redid the processing of the public reads, applying fastp at Q25 and MiXCR, and retained in-frame beta chains. For every CDR3 protein sequence, its rows merge into one entry that carries the most common genes and DNA. The sample has 620,000 or so distinct CDR3 sequences on record, 16% of them singletons. More than 15% of the sample is taken by the ten largest. In light of the paper, this sample's time point label describes: newly diagnosed GD, antithyroid drugs for less than 3 months. For both TCR sequencing and RNA sequencing, RNA was extracted from PBMCs using TRIzol.

These same records also appear under a second study, on T cells in Graves' hyperthyroidism and ophthalmopathy.

Sample: peripheral blood mononuclear cells (PBMCs), taken at new diagnosis, from a patient treated with antithyroid drugs. These receptors originate from a woman in her thirties with Graves disease. Donor details come from another sample of the same person, matched by shared clones.

In its sample, this clonotype was seen many times. This chain links TRBV30 with TRBJ2-2; 9 bases are shared with TRBD2. V shed 0 bases, J shed 5 bases, and the junction held 10 bases outside the gene matches. The CDR3 sequence is 17 residues long. CDR1 is GTSNPN, CDR2 SVGIG, per germline (reference sequence). CDR3 sequence: CAWSVRGLASITGELFF. The CDR3 nucleotides read TGTGCCTGGAGTGTACGAGGACTAGCGTCGATAACCGGGGAGCTGTTTTTT.

This clonotype showed up many times. The chain couples TRBV12-3 or TRBV12-4 to TRBJ1-2; no firm D call. The CDR3 spans 14 residues. With 6 bases removed from V and 4 bases from J, the gap between germline ends came to 15 bases. This chain's CDR3 is CASRLAPGSYGYTF. The CDR3 nucleotides read TGTGCCAGCAGACTCGCCCCGGGGAGCTATGGCTACACCTTC.

V and J are TRBV4-2 and TRBJ2-3, with a possible D match to TRBD2 (6 bases). Looked up from germline, CDR1 is LGHNA and CDR2 is YNFKEQ. The CDR3 has 17 amino acids. The germline V and J ends were trimmed by 5 bases and 5 bases, with 23 bases remaining between them. The CDR3 loop is CASSKGRTGERGDTQYF. The CDR3 DNA follows: TGTGCCAGCAGCAAAGGGAGAACGGGAGAACGGGGAGATACGCAGTATTTT.

This chain uses TRBV6-1 with TRBJ1-5, with a weak D call TRBD1 (5 bases). The germline gives CDR1 MNHNS, CDR2 SASEGT. Trimming stripped 2 bases from V and 2 bases from J, with 10 bases between. The CDR3 runs 15 residues. The CDR3 coding sequence is TGTGCCAGCAGTGAACAGGGATTTGGCAATCAGCCCCAGCATTTT. Its protein product is CASSEQGFGNQPQHF.

This clonotype was counted many times. J is TRBJ2-7 and V is TRBV28; the D call may be TRBD1 or TRBD2 (6 bases each). This CDR3 contains 15 residues. CDR1 MDHEN and CDR2 SYDVKM come from the germline V gene. Trimming removed 7 bases at V and 2 bases at J, with 18 bases between. The CDR3 is CASNEGGRFTYEQYF. The CDR3 nucleotides read TGTGCCAGCAACGAGGGGGGCAGGTTCACCTACGAGCAGTACTTC.

This clonotype appeared a single time. The V gene is TRBV5-1, the J gene TRBJ2-1; D is perhaps TRBD2 (6 bases). The CDR3 has 15 residues. The germline V gene has CDR1 SGHRS and CDR2 YFSETQ. V was clipped by 0 bases and J by 6 bases, with 13 bases between them. The CDR3 bases are TGCGCCAGCAGCTTGGTAGCGGCAACTAGCAATGAGCAGTTCTTC. Translation: CASSLVAATSNEQFF. Based on the CDR3 plus reference TRBV5-1 and TRBJ2-1, the full variable domain is KAGVTQTPRYLIKTRGQQVTLSCSPISGHRSVSWYQQTPGQGLQFLFEYFSETQRNKGNFPGRFSGRQFSNSRSEMNVSTLELGDSALYLCASSLVAATSNEQFFGPGTRLTVL.

V gene TRBV5-1 combines with J gene TRBJ2-2; D uncertain. The CDR3 has 16 amino acids. V was shortened by 0 bases and J by 0 bases, with 9 bases between the two germline ends. Germline CDR1 SGHRS, CDR2 YFSETQ. The CDR3 DNA reads as TGCGCCAGCAGCTTGGTTCCAGACTCGAACACCGGGGAGCTGTTTTTT. Protein product: CASSLVPDSNTGELFF.

The chain couples TRBV5-1 to TRBJ2-1, with 8 positions matching TRBD1. V was pared by 1 base and J by 2 bases, with 8 bases of the junction left unmatched. The CDR3 runs 17 residues. CDR1 SGHRS and CDR2 YFSETQ come from the germline V gene. Written as DNA, the CDR3 is TGCGCCAGCAGCTTGTTTGTTGGACAGGGAGCCTACAATGAGCAGTTCTTC. Encoded protein: CASSLFVGQGAYNEQFF.

This clonotype occurred many times. The chain is built from TRBV6-2 or TRBV6-3 and TRBJ2-7; D not resolved. Germline CDR1 is MNHEY and CDR2 is SVGEGT. The CDR3 covers 15 residues. V dropped 5 bases and J dropped 3 bases, with 17 bases sitting between them. The CDR3 sequence is CASSRKNPTDYEQYF. The CDR3 nucleotides read TGTGCCAGCAGTCGAAAGAATCCTACGGACTACGAGCAGTACTTC.

This clonotype was found many times. The V gene is TRBV6-1, the J gene TRBJ1-1; no definite D call. The CDR3 spans 13 residues. Germline CDR1 and CDR2: MNHNS and SASEGT. The V end was cut by 0 bases, the J end by 10 bases, with 12 bases between. CDR3 in amino acids: CASSEAGRPGAFF. The CDR3 DNA follows: TGTGCCAGCAGTGAAGCCGGCCGCCCGGGAGCTTTCTTT.

This clonotype was picked up a small number of times. This chain links TRBV6-2 or TRBV6-3 with TRBJ2-2, with TRBD2 identical over 11 bases. V was clipped by 7 bases and J by 4 bases; unmatched bases: 8. CDR3 size: 16 residues. Germline V gene data show CDR1 as MNHEY and CDR2 as SVGEGT. The CDR3 region is CASTFALAGVTGELFF. For the CDR3, the DNA is TGTGCCAGCACCTTCGCACTAGCGGGAGTCACCGGGGAGCTGTTTTTT.

This clonotype occurred a few times. This sequence joins TRBV11-1 and TRBJ2-6; 7 nucleotides agree with TRBD1. The V gene's germline CDR1 is SGHAT and CDR2 FQDESV (reference sequence). The CDR3 is 18 amino acids. The J segment lost 0 bases and the V segment lost 5 bases, leaving 10 bases of the junction unmatched. In DNA form, the CDR3 reads TGTGCCAGCAGCGAGCACAGGGGTTATAACTCTGGGGCCAACGTCCTGACTTTC. Amino acids: CASSEHRGYNSGANVLTF.

This clonotype was found many times. V usage is TRBV2 and J usage is TRBJ1-4; 7 positions agree with TRBD1. J lost 4 bases, V lost 6 bases, and 8 bases had no gene match. Germline-derived CDR1 and CDR2 are SNHLY and FYNNEI. The CDR3 is 15 amino acids. CDR3 coding DNA: TGTGCCAGCAGCTCACAGGGGCTGTATAATGAAAAACTGTTTTTT. Translating it yields CASSSQGLYNEKLFF.

This clonotype has a count of ten or more. V gene TRBV3-1 combines with J gene TRBJ1-4; D is unresolved. This CDR3 spans 13 amino acids. Trimming stripped 4 bases from V and 8 bases from J, with 11 bases between. From germline, CDR1 is LGHDT and CDR2 YNNKEL (reference sequence). The CDR3 bases are TGTGCCAGCAGCCTAATCCTGGGAGAAAAACTGTTTTTT. Translated: CASSLILGEKLFF.

This clonotype was found many times. The rearrangement uses TRBV20-1 and TRBJ1-5; D is possibly TRBD1 (6 bases). Germline CDR1 and CDR2: DFQATT and SNEGSKA (reference sequence). This CDR3 is 14 amino acids long. V was clipped by 6 bases and J by 4 bases, with 16 bases between them. Here the CDR3 DNA reads TGCAGTGCGCATACAGGGTCCTTTAATCAGCCCCAGCATTTT. Translated, it gives CSAHTGSFNQPQHF.

The table lists this clonotype with many counts. The V and J genes are TRBV28 and TRBJ2-7; TRBD1 matches 9 bases. The germline CDR1 and CDR2 sequences are MDHEN and SYDVKM. The CDR3 has 16 amino acids. V lost 2 bases to trimming and J lost 0 bases; unmatched junction nucleotides: 5. In DNA form, the CDR3 reads TGTGCCAGCAGTTTAGTCTCGGGACAGGGCTCCTACGAGCAGTACTTC. This sequence encodes CASSLVSGQGSYEQYF. Full variable domain (missing parts from reference TRBV28 and TRBJ2-7): DVKVTQSSRYLVKRTGEKVFLECVQDMDHENMFWYRQDPGLGLRLIYFSYDVKMKEKGDIPEGYSVSREKKERFSLILESASTNQTSMYLCASSLVSGQGSYEQYFGPGTRLTVT.

This clonotype was seen ten or more times. V and J are TRBV28 and TRBJ1-5; no reliable D call. Germline CDR1 and CDR2: MDHEN and SYDVKM. CDR3 length equals 12 residues. V lost 6 bases, J lost 4 bases, and 7 bases lay in between. Here the CDR3 DNA reads TGTGCCAGCAGGGCTACTAATCAGCCCCAGCATTTT. Residues: CASRATNQPQHF.